The 22 T cell receptor beta chains below were found in one sample sequenced in a study of blood T cell repertoires in COVID-19. The method was immunoSEQ multiplex PCR; TCRdb's version includes in-frame clones alone and lacks a portion of them. Altogether over 200,000 clones are present, 80% to 85% being singletons, with the ten largest covering approximately 18%. Sequenced material: peripheral blood. The receptors were gathered from a woman older than 75 with active or convalescent COVID-19.

The rearrangement links TRBV6-5 to TRBJ1-2; possibly TRBD1 for D (6 bases). The germline V gene encodes CDR1 MNHEY and CDR2 SVGAGI. The CDR3 is 12 residues long. V was shortened by 10 bases and J by 4 bases, with 13 bases between the two germline ends. CDR3 amino acids: CATSGTTYGYTF. The CDR3 nucleotides are TGTGCCACCTCCGGGACAACCTATGGCTACACCTTC.

The rearrangement joins TRBV7-6 to TRBJ2-2; maybe TRBD2 (6 bases). The germline V gene encodes CDR1 SGHVS and CDR2 FNYEAQ. This CDR3 comprises 16 residues. Trimming took 3 bases from V and 0 from J, leaving 11 bases between them. CDR3 DNA: TGTGCCAGCAGCTTTTCCGGGACTTCGAACACCGGGGAGCTGTTTTTT. This sequence encodes CASSFSGTSNTGELFF. The full variable domain, completed using reference TRBV7-6 and TRBJ2-2, is GAGVSQSPRYKVTKRGQDVALRCDPISGHVSLYWYRQALGQGPEFLTYFNYEAQQDKSGLPNDRFSAERPEGSISTLTIQRTEQRDSAMYRCASSFSGTSNTGELFFGEGSRLTVL.

The chain combines TRBV29-1 with TRBJ1-5, with D possibly TRBD1 on 6 matching bases. CDR3 size: 14 residues. The V and J ends lost 6 bases and 3 bases respectively, with 15 bases between them. Germline lookup yields CDR1 SQVTM and CDR2 ANQGSEA. For the CDR3, the DNA is TGCAGCGTACGGGACACAGGTTTCAATCAGCCCCAGCATTTT. This encodes CSVRDTGFNQPQHF.

This clone was counted a single time. The chain combines TRBV19 with TRBJ1-4; the D gene is possibly TRBD1 (5 bases). CDR1 and CDR2 (germline): LNHDA, SQIVND (reference sequence). V lost 4 bases to trimming and J lost 13 bases, with 22 bases between them. The CDR3 has 15 amino acids. The DNA for the CDR3 is TGTGCCAGTAGTACTACCCCCATCTTCAGGGTGCGACTGTTTTTT. The encoded protein is CASSTTPIFRVRLFF.

This chain links TRBV5-4 with TRBJ2-7; 8 nucleotides align to TRBD2. J was trimmed by 10 bases and V by 2 bases; bases with no gene match: 8. This CDR3 has 13 amino acids. CDR1 is SGHNT, CDR2 YYREEE, per germline (reference sequence). The CDR3 DNA is TGTGCCAGCAGCTTTTTCAGCGGGGGCTTTCAGTACTTC. Translated: CASSFFSGGFQYF.

The V and J genes are TRBV3-1 (or the pseudogene TRBV3-2) and TRBJ2-1, with 10 bases matching TRBD2. This CDR3 is built from 16 residues. Germline V gene data show CDR1 as LGHDT and CDR2 as YNNKEL (reference sequence). After removal of 0 bases from V and 6 bases from J, the junction contained 5 bases not matched to a gene. The CDR3 DNA reads as TGTGCCAGCAGCCAAGATAGGAAGCGGGGGGGCAATGAGCAGTTCTTC. Translation gives CASSQDRKRGGNEQFF.

This rearrangement joins TRBV30 to TRBJ2-1, with 7 bases fitting TRBD1. The V segment lost 5 bases and the J segment 1 base; nucleotides outside the gene matches: 2. This CDR3 comprises 13 residues. CDR1 GTSNPN and CDR2 SVGIG come from the germline V gene (reference sequence). CDR3 coding DNA: TGTGCCTGGGGGACAGATTCCTACAATGAGCAGTTCTTC. Translation: CAWGTDSYNEQFF.

J is TRBJ1-5 and V is TRBV19; tentatively, D is TRBD1 (5 bases). The CDR3 sequence is 15 residues long. Deletions cut 8 bases from V and 2 bases from J, with 16 bases between. Looked up from germline, CDR1 is LNHDA and CDR2 is SQIVND (reference sequence). CDR3 loop: CASGVGRGGNQPQHF. The CDR3 DNA reads TGTGCCAGTGGGGTCGGGAGGGGAGGCAATCAGCCCCAGCATTTT.

The chain carries TRBV4-1 and TRBJ1-2, with 7 bases that match TRBD1. In germline, CDR1 is MGHRA, CDR2 YSYEKL. CDR3 length: 15 amino acids. Trimming cost V 3 bases and J 3 bases; bases outside gene matches: 7. CDR3 region: CASSHQRTGDYGYTF. The DNA of the CDR3 is TGCGCCAGCAGCCATCAGAGGACAGGCGACTATGGCTACACCTTC.

This clone was recorded only once. The chain has TRBV7-3 and TRBJ2-5; TRBD2 agrees at 7 bases. Germline V lookup: CDR1 SGHTA, CDR2 FQGTGA. V trimming: 5 bases; J trimming: 9 bases; junction bases outside the gene matches: 9. The CDR3 spans 13 residues. CDR3 nucleotides: TGTGCCAGCAGCCGGGGCCGGGGGGAGGCCCAGTACTTC. This sequence encodes CASSRGRGEAQYF.

The V gene is TRBV7-8, the J gene TRBJ1-6, with D uncertain. This CDR3 is 15 amino acids long. The germline V gene has CDR1 SGHVS and CDR2 FQNEAQ. The V gene lost 1 base and the J gene lost 10 bases, with 14 bases spanning the gap. This CDR3 is CASSLVDGGISPLHF. CDR3 in DNA: TGTGCCAGCAGCTTAGTGGACGGAGGTATATCACCCCTCCACTTT.

The rearrangement joins TRBV5-1 to TRBJ1-3; 8 bases are shared with TRBD1. From germline, CDR1 is SGHRS and CDR2 YFSETQ. Trimming cost V 0 bases and J 1 base; bases outside gene matches: 3. The CDR3 covers 16 residues. The CDR3: CASSLDRGESGNTIYF. The DNA of the CDR3 is TGCGCCAGCAGCTTGGACAGGGGGGAGTCTGGAAACACCATATATTTT.

The chain joins TRBV2 to TRBJ2-2, with TRBD2 matching over 8 bases. Losses at the gene ends were 5 bases for V and 6 bases for J; bases not matched to a gene: 11. The CDR3 is 16 amino acids. Germline lookup yields CDR1 SNHLY and CDR2 FYNNEI. This CDR3 reads CASSRSGGGAAGELFF. In DNA form, the CDR3 reads TGTGCCAGCAGTAGAAGCGGGGGAGGCGCCGCCGGGGAGCTGTTTTTT.

A remark on this clone: This specimen includes other DNA sequences encoding the same CDR3. The chain links TRBV2 to TRBJ1-2; D is undetermined. V shed 4 bases and J shed 7 bases, with 7 bases lying between them. CDR1 and CDR2 (germline): SNHLY, FYNNEI. This CDR3 is built from 11 residues. The DNA of the CDR3 is TGTGCCAGCAGTGTCGGTGGTGGCTACACCTTC. This translates into CASSVGGGYTF.

This chain uses TRBV5-1 with TRBJ1-1; 10 bases match TRBD1. The germline V gene encodes CDR1 SGHRS and CDR2 YFSETQ. The CDR3 is 16 residues long. J was trimmed by 5 bases and V by 4 bases; bases with no gene match: 11. CDR3 in amino acids: CASSTRDRGGGTEAFF. For the CDR3, the DNA is TGCGCCAGCAGCACCAGGGACAGGGGAGGTGGGACTGAAGCTTTCTTT.

CDR3 coding DNA: TGTGCCAGCAGGGGACATGGGACAGGAAACACCATATATTTT. It codes for CASRGHGTGNTIYF. V gene TRBV6-6 combines with J gene TRBJ1-3; tentative D call: TRBD1 (6 bases). Germline assignment: CDR1 MNHNY and CDR2 SVGAGI (reference sequence). V was shortened by 6 bases and J by 4 bases, with 13 bases between the two germline ends. This CDR3 spans 14 amino acids.

The V gene is TRBV2, the J gene TRBJ2-3; weak D call: TRBD1 (6 bases). V shed 6 bases and J shed 2 bases, with 12 bases lying between them. This CDR3 is 14 amino acids long. Germline V gives CDR1 SNHLY, CDR2 FYNNEI. CDR3 bases: TGTGCCAGCAGGTTTACAGGGATCACAGATACGCAGTATTTT. This gives the protein CASRFTGITDTQYF.

The CDR3 sequence: CASSSVQGQGIYEQYF. CDR3 nucleotide sequence: TGTGCCAGCAGCTCGGTACAGGGTCAGGGGATCTACGAGCAGTACTTC. The chain carries TRBV11-3 and TRBJ2-7; D may be TRBD1 (6 bases). Trimming shortened V by 4 bases and J by 3 bases, and 19 bases separated the two germline ends. There are 16 residues in the CDR3. Germline CDR1 is SGHNT and CDR2 is YENEEA.

The chain combines TRBV11-2 with TRBJ2-5, with D uncertain. This CDR3 is 13 amino acids long. Looked up from germline, CDR1 is SGHAT and CDR2 is FQNNGV. Trimming left V 3 bases short and J 4 bases short, with 9 bases between. The CDR3, as DNA: TGTGCCAGCAGCTTTAGACTTACAGAGACCCAGTACTTC. As protein: CASSFRLTETQYF.

This rearrangement joins TRBV2 to TRBJ1-4, with D possibly TRBD1 on 6 matching bases. Trimming cost V 4 bases and J 8 bases, with 17 bases left between them. This CDR3 has 15 residues. Germline V gene data show CDR1 as SNHLY and CDR2 as FYNNEI. CDR3 nucleotides: TGTGCCAGCAGTGTCCCAGGGGCGGGAGGGGAAAAACTGTTTTTT. This translates into CASSVPGAGGEKLFF.

This rearrangement joins TRBV5-5 to TRBJ1-1, with 8 bases matching TRBD1. The junction had 10 bases not matched to a gene; V was cut back by 0 bases and J by 6 bases. Germline lookup yields CDR1 SGHKS and CDR2 YYEKEE (reference sequence). CDR3 length: 16 amino acids. CDR3 bases: TGTGCCAGCAGCTTGGTTTTCGGCCAGGGGGCATCTGAAGCTTTCTTT. Protein: CASSLVFGQGASEAFF.

The chain is built from TRBV29-1 and TRBJ2-7; TRBD1 matches at 10 bases. The V segment lost 4 bases and the J segment 6 bases; nucleotides outside the gene matches: 3. The CDR3 consists of 12 residues. Per germline, CDR1 SQVTM and CDR2 ANQGSEA. In DNA form, the CDR3 reads TGCAGCGTTGGGGACAGGGGCGGCGAGCAGTACTTC. Its protein product is CSVGDRGGEQYF.